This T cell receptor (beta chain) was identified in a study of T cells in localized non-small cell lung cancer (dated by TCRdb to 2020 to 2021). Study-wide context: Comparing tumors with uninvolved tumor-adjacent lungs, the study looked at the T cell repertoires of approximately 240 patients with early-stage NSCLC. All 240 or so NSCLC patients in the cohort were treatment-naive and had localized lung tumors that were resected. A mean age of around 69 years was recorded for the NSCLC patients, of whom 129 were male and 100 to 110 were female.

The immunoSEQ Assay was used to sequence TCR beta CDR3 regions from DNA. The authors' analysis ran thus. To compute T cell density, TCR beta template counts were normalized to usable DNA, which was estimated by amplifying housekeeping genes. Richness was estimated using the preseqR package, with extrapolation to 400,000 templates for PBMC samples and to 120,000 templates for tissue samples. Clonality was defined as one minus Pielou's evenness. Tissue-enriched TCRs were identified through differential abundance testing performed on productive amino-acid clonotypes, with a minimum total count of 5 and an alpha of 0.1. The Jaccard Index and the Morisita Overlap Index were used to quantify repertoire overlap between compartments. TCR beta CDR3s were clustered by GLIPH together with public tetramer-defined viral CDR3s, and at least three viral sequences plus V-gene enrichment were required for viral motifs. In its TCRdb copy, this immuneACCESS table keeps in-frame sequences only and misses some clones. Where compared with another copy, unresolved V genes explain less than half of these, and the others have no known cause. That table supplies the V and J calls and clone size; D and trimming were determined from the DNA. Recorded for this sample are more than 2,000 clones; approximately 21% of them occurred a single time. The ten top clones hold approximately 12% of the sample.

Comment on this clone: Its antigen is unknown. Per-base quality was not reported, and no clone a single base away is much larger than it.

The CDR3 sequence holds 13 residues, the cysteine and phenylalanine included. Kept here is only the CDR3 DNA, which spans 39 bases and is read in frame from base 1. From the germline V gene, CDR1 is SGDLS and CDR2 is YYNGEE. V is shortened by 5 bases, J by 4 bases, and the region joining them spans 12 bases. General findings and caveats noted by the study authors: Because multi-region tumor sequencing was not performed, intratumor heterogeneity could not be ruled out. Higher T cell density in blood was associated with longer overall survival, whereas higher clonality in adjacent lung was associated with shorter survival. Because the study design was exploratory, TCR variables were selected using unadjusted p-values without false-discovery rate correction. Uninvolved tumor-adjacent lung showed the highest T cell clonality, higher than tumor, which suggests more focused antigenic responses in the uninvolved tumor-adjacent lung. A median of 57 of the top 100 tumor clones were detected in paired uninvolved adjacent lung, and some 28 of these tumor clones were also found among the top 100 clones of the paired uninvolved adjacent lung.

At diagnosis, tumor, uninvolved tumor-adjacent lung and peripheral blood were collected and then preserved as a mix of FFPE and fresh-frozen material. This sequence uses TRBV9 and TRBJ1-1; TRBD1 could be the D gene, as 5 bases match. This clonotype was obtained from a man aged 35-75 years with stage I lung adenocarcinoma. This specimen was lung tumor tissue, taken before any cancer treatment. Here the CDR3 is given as CASRREGLTEAFF. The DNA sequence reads TGTGCCAGCAGGAGAGAGGGGCTCACTGAAGCTTTCTTT.